The 20 T cell receptor beta chains below all came from one sample that was sequenced in a study of blood T cell repertoires in COVID-19. Data came from immunoSEQ multiplex PCR; TCRdb stores just in-frame clones and leaves some out. Here the sample spans 350,000 to 450,000 clones, approximately 90% being singletons. Sequenced material: PBMCs or T cells enriched from blood (not recorded which). Receptors were obtained from a woman between 35 and 50 years old who had been exposed to COVID-19.

The CDR3: CAWSVSSTNEKLFF. For the CDR3, the DNA is TGTGCCTGGAGTGTATCCTCAACTAATGAAAAACTGTTTTTT. The chain uses TRBV30 and TRBJ1-4, with D hard to call. The CDR3 length is 14 residues. Trimming removed 0 bases at V and 0 bases at J, with 5 bases between. Per the germline V gene, CDR1 is GTSNPN and CDR2 is SVGIG (reference sequence). Using reference TRBV30 and TRBJ1-4 for the parts outside the CDR3, the full variable domain is SQTIHQWPATLVQPVGSPLSLECTVEGTSNPNLYWYRQAAGRGLQLLFYSVGIGQISSEVPQNLSASRPQDRQFILSSKKLLLSDSGFYLCAWSVSSTNEKLFFGSGTQLSVL.

The V gene is TRBV7-9, the J gene TRBJ2-3; TRBD1 is a possible D gene (6 bases). CDR3 size: 14 residues. Per the germline V gene, CDR1 is SEHNR and CDR2 is FQNEAQ (reference sequence). The germline V and J ends were trimmed by 5 bases and 0 bases, with 9 bases remaining between them. CDR3 in DNA: TGTGCCAGCAGCCAAGGACAGAGCACAGATACGCAGTATTTT. Protein sequence: CASSQGQSTDTQYF.

The chain carries TRBV5-4 and TRBJ1-6, with TRBD1 matching 7 bases. Losses at the gene ends were 4 bases for V and 7 bases for J; bases not matched to a gene: 8. Looked up from germline, CDR1 is SGHNT and CDR2 is YYREEE (reference sequence). There are 15 residues in the CDR3. CDR3 in DNA: TGTGCCAGCAGCCGAATGGGGACAGCGAATTCACCCCTCCACTTT. Translating gives CASSRMGTANSPLHF.

The chain has TRBV18 and TRBJ1-2; 8 bases are shared with TRBD1. In germline, CDR1 is KGHSH, CDR2 LQKENI. The CDR3 contains 14 residues. J lost 4 bases, V lost 6 bases, and 7 bases had no gene match. CDR3 region: CASSGQGGVYGYTF. CDR3 nucleotide sequence: TGTGCCAGCTCCGGACAGGGTGGCGTCTATGGCTACACCTTC.

The chain has TRBV11-2 and TRBJ2-1; D is ambiguous. Germline CDR1 and CDR2: SGHAT and FQNNGV. CDR3 length: 14 amino acids. The V gene lost 6 bases and the J gene lost 4 bases, with 13 bases spanning the gap. This chain's CDR3 is CASSPSSFYNEQFF. For the CDR3, the DNA is TGTGCCAGCAGTCCTAGTTCATTTTACAATGAGCAGTTCTTC.

The chain links TRBV5-4 to TRBJ2-5; weak D call: TRBD2 (5 bases). CDR1 and CDR2 from the germline V gene are SGHNT and YYREEE (reference sequence). V was trimmed by 5 bases and J by 3 bases, leaving 17 bases between them. The CDR3 length is 15 residues. The CDR3 coding sequence is TGTGCCAGCAGGGAGAGCAGGAGGCCGAAAGAGACCCAGTACTTC. It yields the protein CASRESRRPKETQYF.

This chain links TRBV6-2 or TRBV6-3 with TRBJ1-1; D call uncertain. Germline loops: CDR1 MNHEY, CDR2 SVGEGT. Trimming removed 5 bases at V and 0 bases at J, with 7 bases between. The CDR3 covers 13 residues. CDR3 sequence: CASSVQVNTEAFF. The CDR3 DNA sequence: TGTGCCAGCAGTGTCCAGGTGAACACTGAAGCTTTCTTT.

V usage is TRBV23-1 and J usage is TRBJ1-2, with D maybe TRBD1 (5 bases). TRBV23-1 is filed as an ORF, its function uncertain. The CDR3 totals 15 residues. The V gene lost 3 bases and the J gene lost 0 bases, with 11 bases spanning the gap. The CDR3 DNA reads TGCGCCAGCAGTCACCCCCGGACAACTAACTATGGCTACACCTTC. Its translation: CASSHPRTTNYGYTF.

This clone was seen once. The V call is TRBV7-2, the J call TRBJ1-2; 9 positions agree with TRBD1. V shed 1 base, J shed 2 bases, and the junction held 2 bases outside the gene matches. This CDR3 is 15 amino acids long. The germline V gene encodes CDR1 SGHTA and CDR2 FQGNSA. The CDR3: CASSLGDRANYGYTF. The CDR3 DNA sequence: TGTGCCAGCAGCTTAGGGGACAGGGCGAACTATGGCTACACCTTC.

The chain couples TRBV6-4 to TRBJ2-3, with 7 bases aligning to TRBD2. Trimming cost V 6 bases and J 5 bases; bases outside gene matches: 11. The CDR3 runs to 15 residues. Germline-derived CDR1 and CDR2 are MRHNA and SNTAGT. In DNA, the CDR3 is TGTGCCAGCAGACTAGCGCCCGGAAATGTAGATACGCAGTATTTT. Translation: CASRLAPGNVDTQYF.

The rearrangement links TRBV30 to TRBJ1-2; D gene unclear. The CDR3 covers 13 residues. Trimming stripped 4 bases from V and 0 bases from J, with 9 bases between. Germline V gene sequence: CDR1 GTSNPN, CDR2 SVGIG (reference sequence). CDR3 protein: CAWTRNTNYGYTF. The CDR3 DNA reads TGTGCCTGGACGAGGAACACTAACTATGGCTACACCTTC.

This chain uses TRBV2 with TRBJ1-6; TRBD1 aligns across 7 bases. V lost 7 bases, J lost 5 bases, and 8 bases stayed unmatched. The germline V gene encodes CDR1 SNHLY and CDR2 FYNNEI. This CDR3 region has 15 residues. CDR3 sequence reads: CASTERTGNNSPLHF. The DNA of the CDR3 is TGTGCCAGCACTGAGCGGACAGGAAATAATTCACCCCTCCACTTT.

This clone has just one count. J is TRBJ2-3 and V is TRBV18, with 7 bases lining up with TRBD2. This CDR3 contains 16 residues. The trim removed 0 bases at V and 3 bases at J, leaving 6 bases unmatched. Germline CDR1 is KGHSH and CDR2 is LQKENI. CDR3 protein: CASSPPTSFGTDTQYF. The CDR3 DNA sequence: TGTGCCAGCTCACCACCGACTAGCTTCGGTACAGATACGCAGTATTTT.

The V call is TRBV6-5, the J call TRBJ1-3, with D unclear. Germline V gene sequence: CDR1 MNHEY, CDR2 SVGAGI. The CDR3 is 14 residues long. With 0 bases removed from V and 2 bases from J, the gap between germline ends came to 5 bases. The CDR3 region is CASSYSLPGNTIYF. The DNA for the CDR3 is TGTGCCAGCAGTTACTCCCTCCCTGGAAACACCATATATTTT.

The chain couples TRBV7-6 to TRBJ1-1; no clear D. V lost 1 base to trimming and J lost 0 bases, with 9 bases between them. This CDR3 contains 15 residues. Germline V gene sequence: CDR1 SGHVS, CDR2 FNYEAQ. CDR3 residues: CASSLEGGLNTEAFF. The CDR3 DNA reads TGTGCCAGCAGCTTAGAAGGCGGGTTGAACACTGAAGCTTTCTTT.

The chain combines TRBV13 with TRBJ2-3, with 10 bases that match TRBD2. CDR1 and CDR2 from the germline V gene are PRHDT and FYEKMQ (reference sequence). Trimming cost V 5 bases and J 1 base; bases outside gene matches: 6. The CDR3 contains 16 residues. CDR3 loop: CASSHSSGGGTDTQYF. CDR3 DNA: TGTGCCAGCAGCCACTCAAGCGGGGGGGGCACAGATACGCAGTATTTT.

The chain joins TRBV19 to TRBJ2-3; 11 bases match TRBD2. The germline CDR1 and CDR2 sequences are LNHDA and SQIVND (reference sequence). Trimming at V came to 3 bases and at J to 6 bases, leaving 8 bases not matched to a gene. The CDR3 has 16 amino acids. This chain's CDR3 is CASSIALAGGVDTQYF. As DNA, the CDR3 is TGTGCCAGTAGTATCGCTCTAGCGGGAGGAGTGGATACGCAGTATTTT.

This clone was observed once. The gene calls are TRBV11-2 and TRBJ1-2; D call uncertain. CDR1 is SGHAT and CDR2 is FQNNGV in the germline V gene. Trimming left V 5 bases short and J 4 bases short, with 20 bases between. The CDR3 totals 16 residues. CDR3 in amino acids: CASSPFRWGESYGYTF. As DNA, the CDR3 is TGTGCCAGCAGCCCCTTTCGATGGGGAGAGAGCTATGGCTACACCTTC.

The chain employs TRBV7-3 and TRBJ2-3; D is perhaps TRBD2 (6 bases). Germline assignment: CDR1 SGHTA and CDR2 FQGTGA. The CDR3 has 13 amino acids. V lost 8 bases, J lost 4 bases, and 13 bases lay in between. The CDR3 DNA follows: TGTGCCAGCTCTTTGGGGAGGTCAGATACGCAGTATTTT. Amino acid sequence: CASSLGRSDTQYF.

This sequence joins TRBV7-2 and TRBJ2-1; D is unresolved. Per germline, CDR1 SGHTA and CDR2 FQGNSA. This CDR3 has 15 residues. The V end was cut by 2 bases, the J end by 6 bases, with 14 bases between. The CDR3 sequence is CASSLQITVRNEQFF. The DNA of the CDR3 is TGTGCCAGCAGCTTACAAATAACGGTTCGCAATGAGCAGTTCTTC.